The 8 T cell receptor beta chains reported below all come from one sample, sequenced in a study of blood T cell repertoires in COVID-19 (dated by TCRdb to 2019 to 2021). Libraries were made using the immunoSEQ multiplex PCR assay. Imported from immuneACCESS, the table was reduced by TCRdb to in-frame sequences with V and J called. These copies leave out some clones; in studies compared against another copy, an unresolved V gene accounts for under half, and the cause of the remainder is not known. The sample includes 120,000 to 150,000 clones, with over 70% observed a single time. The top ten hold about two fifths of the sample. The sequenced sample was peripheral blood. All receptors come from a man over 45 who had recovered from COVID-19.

The CDR3 reads CASSTGTAEKLFF. The CDR3, as DNA: TGTGCCAGCAGCACCGGGACAGCGGAAAAACTGTTTTTT. V is TRBV11-1 and J is TRBJ1-4; 7 nucleotides align to TRBD1. Germline assignment: CDR1 SGHAT and CDR2 FQDESV (reference sequence). The CDR3 sequence is 13 residues long. V was clipped by 5 bases and J by 8 bases; unmatched bases: 5.

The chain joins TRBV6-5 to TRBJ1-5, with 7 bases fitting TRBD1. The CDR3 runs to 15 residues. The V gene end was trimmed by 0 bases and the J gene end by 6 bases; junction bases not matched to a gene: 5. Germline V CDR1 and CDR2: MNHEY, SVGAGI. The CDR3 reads CASSYSSGTAQPQHF. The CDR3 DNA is TGTGCCAGCAGTTACTCTTCCGGGACAGCTCAGCCCCAGCATTTT.

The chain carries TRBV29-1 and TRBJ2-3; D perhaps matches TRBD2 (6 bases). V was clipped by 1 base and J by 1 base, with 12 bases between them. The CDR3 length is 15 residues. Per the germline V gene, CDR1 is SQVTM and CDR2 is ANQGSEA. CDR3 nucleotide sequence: TGCAGCGTTGAAGGCGGGGCAGGTGGCACAGATACGCAGTATTTT. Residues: CSVEGGAGGTDTQYF.

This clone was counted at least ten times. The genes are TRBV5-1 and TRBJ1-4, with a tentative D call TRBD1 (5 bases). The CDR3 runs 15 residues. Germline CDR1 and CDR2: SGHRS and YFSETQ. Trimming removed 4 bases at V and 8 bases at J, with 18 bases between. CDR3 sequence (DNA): TGCGCCAGCAGCCCTGGCTCTGGGGGAGGAGAAAAACTGTTTTTT. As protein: CASSPGSGGGEKLFF. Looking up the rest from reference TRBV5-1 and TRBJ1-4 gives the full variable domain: KAGVTQTPRYLIKTRGQQVTLSCSPISGHRSVSWYQQTPGQGLQFLFEYFSETQRNKGNFPGRFSGRQFSNSRSEMNVSTLELGDSALYLCASSPGSGGGEKLFFGSGTQLSVL.

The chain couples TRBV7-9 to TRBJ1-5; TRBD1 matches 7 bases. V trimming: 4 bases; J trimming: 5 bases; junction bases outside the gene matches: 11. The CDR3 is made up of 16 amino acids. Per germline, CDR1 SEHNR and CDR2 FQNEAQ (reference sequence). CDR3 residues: CASSSGTAEGDQPQHF. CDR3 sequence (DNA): TGTGCCAGCAGCTCCGGGACAGCCGAGGGAGATCAGCCCCAGCATTTT.

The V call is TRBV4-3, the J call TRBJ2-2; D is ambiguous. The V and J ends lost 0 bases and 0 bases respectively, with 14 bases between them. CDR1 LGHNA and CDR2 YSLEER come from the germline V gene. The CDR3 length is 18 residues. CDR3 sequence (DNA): TGCGCCAGCAGCCAAGATTTTTTAGCTCTCCCGAACACCGGGGAGCTGTTTTTT. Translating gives CASSQDFLALPNTGELFF.

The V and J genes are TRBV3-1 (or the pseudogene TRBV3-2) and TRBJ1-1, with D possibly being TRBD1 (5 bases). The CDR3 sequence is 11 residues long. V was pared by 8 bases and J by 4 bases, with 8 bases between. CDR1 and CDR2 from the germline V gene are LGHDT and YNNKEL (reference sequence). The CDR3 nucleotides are TGTGCCAGCCTGGGGGGCACTGAAGCTTTCTTT. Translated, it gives CASLGGTEAFF.

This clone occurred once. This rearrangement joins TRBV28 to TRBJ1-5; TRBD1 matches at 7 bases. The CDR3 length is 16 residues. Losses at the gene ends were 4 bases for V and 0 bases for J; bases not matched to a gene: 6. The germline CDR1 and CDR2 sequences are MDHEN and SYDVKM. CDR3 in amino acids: CASSSGQMNSNQPQHF. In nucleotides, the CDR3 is TGTGCCAGCAGTTCGGGACAGATGAATAGCAATCAGCCCCAGCATTTT.